This TCR beta chain was profiled in a study of control samples from healthy donors and cancer patients (dated by TCRdb to the early 2020s). Comments on this clone: Its antigen target is currently unknown. Base qualities are not recorded, but no much larger clone differs from it by a single base.

The germline V gene sets CDR1 to MGHRA and CDR2 to YSYEKL. V loses 0 bases of germline sequence and J loses 5 bases, and the interval between the two ends is 13 bases. Counted from cysteine to phenylalanine, this CDR3 has 16 amino acids. The read is trimmed to its CDR3 DNA, 48 bases read in frame from base 1. The receptor library was made with the immunoSEQ multiplex PCR assay. Drawn from immuneACCESS, this table holds only the in-frame rearrangements with V and J called that TCRdb kept. Clones are partly lost; checked studies trace under half to an unresolved V gene and leave the rest unexplained. This sample holds around 140,000 clones; 80% to 95% were observed only once. Together, the top ten hold approximately 2% of the sample.

The V gene is TRBV4-1 and the J gene is TRBJ1-4, with no D gene named confidently. The sequence was collected from a woman between 45 and 65 years old in good health. The sample consisted of blood. The nucleotide sequence is given as TGCGCCAGCAGCCAAGATTCCGGGATCCGCAATGAAAAACTGTTTTTT. Its protein is CASSQDSGIRNEKLFF.